The table lists the clone carrying this T cell receptor beta chain with a count of one. The antigen remains unidentified. Per the original methods: A productive frequency of 2.59 x 10-5 was the lowest detectable. Assay: immunoSEQ multiplex PCR; the TCRdb copy retains only in-frame clones and omits some. That table is the source of V, J and clone size, and D and trimming were worked out from the DNA. The top ten hold about 1% of the sample, which has 28,000 or so clones, around 78% seen once. This sample is drawn from a study of STAT5B mutations in CD4+ large granular lymphocyte leukemia. V lost 1 base and J 2 bases, leaving 12 bases between the germline ends. Germline V lookup: CDR1 LNHDA, CDR2 SQIVND (reference sequence). The CDR3 consists of 16 residues. Broader study findings: Without HLA matching, higher CD4+ than CD8+ T-LGLL clonality could reflect small sample size. Main leukemic clonotypes were patient-specific, but more than 20% appeared at low frequency elsewhere. TRBV06-family usage was enriched in top patient clones (8/27) versus controls (2/35).

J is TRBJ2-4 and V is TRBV19, with D tentatively TRBD2 (7 bases). The origin of this receptor is a human donor in good health. Sample: CD4+ T cells from blood buffy coats. The CDR3 DNA reads as TGTGCCAGTAGTATAGGAGGGGGGGTCTCCAAAAACATTCAGTACTTC. Its translation is CASSIGGGVSKNIQYF. Full variable domain (rest looked up from reference TRBV19 and TRBJ2-4): DGGITQSPKYLFRKEGQNVTLSCEQNLNHDAMYWYRQDPGQGLRLIYYSQIVNDFQKGDIAEGYSVSREKKESFPLTVTSAQKNPTAFYLCASSIGGGVSKNIQYFGAGTRLSVL.